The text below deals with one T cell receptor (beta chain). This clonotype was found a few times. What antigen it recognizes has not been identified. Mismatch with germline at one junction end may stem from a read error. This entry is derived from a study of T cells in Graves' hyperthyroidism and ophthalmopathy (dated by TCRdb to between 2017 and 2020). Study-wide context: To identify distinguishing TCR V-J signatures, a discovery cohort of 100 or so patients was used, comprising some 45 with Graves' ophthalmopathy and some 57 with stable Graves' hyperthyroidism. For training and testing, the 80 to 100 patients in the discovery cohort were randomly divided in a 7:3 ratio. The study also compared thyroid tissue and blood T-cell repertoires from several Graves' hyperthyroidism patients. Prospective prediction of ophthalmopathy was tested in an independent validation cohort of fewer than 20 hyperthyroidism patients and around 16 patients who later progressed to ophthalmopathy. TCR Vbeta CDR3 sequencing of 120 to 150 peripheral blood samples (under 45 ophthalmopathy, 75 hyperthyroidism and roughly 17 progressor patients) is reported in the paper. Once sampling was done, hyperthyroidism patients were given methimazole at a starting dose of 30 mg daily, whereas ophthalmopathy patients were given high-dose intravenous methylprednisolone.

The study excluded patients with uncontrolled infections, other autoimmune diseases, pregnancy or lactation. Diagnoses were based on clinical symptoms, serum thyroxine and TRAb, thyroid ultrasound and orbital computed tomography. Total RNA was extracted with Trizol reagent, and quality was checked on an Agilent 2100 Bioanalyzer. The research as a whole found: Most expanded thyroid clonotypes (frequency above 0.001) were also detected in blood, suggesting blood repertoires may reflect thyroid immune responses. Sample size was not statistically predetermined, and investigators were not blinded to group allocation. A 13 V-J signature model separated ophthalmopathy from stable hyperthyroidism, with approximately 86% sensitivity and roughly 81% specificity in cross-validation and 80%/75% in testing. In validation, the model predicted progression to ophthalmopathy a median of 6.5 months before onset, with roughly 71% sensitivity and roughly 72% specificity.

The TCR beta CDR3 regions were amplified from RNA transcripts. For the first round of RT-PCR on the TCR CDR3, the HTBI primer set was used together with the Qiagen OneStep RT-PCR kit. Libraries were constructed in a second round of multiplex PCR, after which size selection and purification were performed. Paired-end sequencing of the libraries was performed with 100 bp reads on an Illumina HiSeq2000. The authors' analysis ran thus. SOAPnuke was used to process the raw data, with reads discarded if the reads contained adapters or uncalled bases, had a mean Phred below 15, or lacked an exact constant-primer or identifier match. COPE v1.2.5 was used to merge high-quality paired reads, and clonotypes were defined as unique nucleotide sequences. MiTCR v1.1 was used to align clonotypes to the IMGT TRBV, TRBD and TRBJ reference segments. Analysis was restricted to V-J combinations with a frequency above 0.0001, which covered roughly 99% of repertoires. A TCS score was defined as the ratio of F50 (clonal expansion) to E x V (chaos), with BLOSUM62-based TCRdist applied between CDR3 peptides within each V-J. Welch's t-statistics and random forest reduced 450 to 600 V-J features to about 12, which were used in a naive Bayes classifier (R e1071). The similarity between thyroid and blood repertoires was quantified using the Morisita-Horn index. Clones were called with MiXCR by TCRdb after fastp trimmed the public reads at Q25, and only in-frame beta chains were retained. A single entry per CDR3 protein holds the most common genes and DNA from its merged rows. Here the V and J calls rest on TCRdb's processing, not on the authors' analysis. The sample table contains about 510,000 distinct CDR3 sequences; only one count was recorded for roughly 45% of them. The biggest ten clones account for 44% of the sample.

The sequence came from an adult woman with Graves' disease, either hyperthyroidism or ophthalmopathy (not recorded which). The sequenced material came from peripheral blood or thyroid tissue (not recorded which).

The DNA is TGTGCCAGCAGCCAGGGGGGGGGCAGGGCCCTCTTC. Translation gives CASSQGGGRALF. The rearranged segments are TRBV3-1 and TRBJ1-2; a weak D assignment points to TRBD1 (6 bases agree). CDR1 LGHDT and CDR2 YNNKEL are derived from the germline V gene (reference sequence). Reading from cysteine to phenylalanine, the CDR3 counts 12 amino acids. The entry retains the CDR3 DNA only, 36 bases that are in frame from base 1.